This T cell receptor (beta chain) is from a study of cytomegalovirus exposure and HLA in healthy donors. V lost 4 bases, J lost 6 bases, and 26 bases lay in between. The CDR3 has 18 amino acids. In the PCR, 60 Vbeta and 13 Jbeta primers were used. How the authors handled the data: In a later analysis, the count reached about 80 million unique TCR beta chains, with 10 million to 11 million shared. TCRdb keeps only in-frame clones here, not all; method: immunoSEQ multiplex PCR. V, J and clone size reflect that table, while D and trimming were determined from the DNA. This sample's table reports roughly 80,000 clones. Healthy donors of bone marrow made up the group. Nominally healthy donors were sampled, though unrecorded immune exposures were likely.

Sequencing was carried out using PBMCs. This sequence was found in a man between 50 and 59 years old in good health and CMV-seronegative. The chain links TRBV5-3 to TRBJ1-5; D unclear. TRBV5-3 falls under the ORF class, with uncertain function. The CDR3 sequence is CARSPKLSWSAAVQPQHF. CDR3 coding DNA: TGTGCCAGAAGCCCGAAACTCTCCTGGTCCGCGGCCGTTCAGCCCCAGCATTTT.